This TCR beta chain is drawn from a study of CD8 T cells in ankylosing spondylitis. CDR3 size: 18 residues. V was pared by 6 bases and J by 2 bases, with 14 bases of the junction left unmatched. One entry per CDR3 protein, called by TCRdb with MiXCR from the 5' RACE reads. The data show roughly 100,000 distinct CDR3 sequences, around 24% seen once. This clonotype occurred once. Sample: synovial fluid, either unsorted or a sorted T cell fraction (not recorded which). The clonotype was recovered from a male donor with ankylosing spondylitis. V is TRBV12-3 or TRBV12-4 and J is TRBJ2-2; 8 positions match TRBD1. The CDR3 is CASRPRQGTHTNTGELFF. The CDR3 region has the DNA TGTGCCAGCAGACCCCGACAGGGGACACATACTAACACCGGGGAGCTGTTTTTT.